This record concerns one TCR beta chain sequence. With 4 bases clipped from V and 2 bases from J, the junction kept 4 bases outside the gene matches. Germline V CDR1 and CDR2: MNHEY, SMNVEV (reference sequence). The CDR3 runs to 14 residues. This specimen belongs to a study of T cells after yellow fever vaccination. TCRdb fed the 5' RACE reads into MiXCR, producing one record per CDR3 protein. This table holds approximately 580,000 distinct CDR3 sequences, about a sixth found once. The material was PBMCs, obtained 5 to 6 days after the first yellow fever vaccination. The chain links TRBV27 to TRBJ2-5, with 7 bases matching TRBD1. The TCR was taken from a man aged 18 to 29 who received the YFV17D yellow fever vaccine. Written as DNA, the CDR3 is TGTGCCAGCAGTTATTTCAGGGGGCAAGAGACCCAGTACTTC. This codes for CASSYFRGQETQYF.